This TCR beta chain was captured by sequencing in a study of blood T cell repertoires in COVID-19. The table came from immunoSEQ multiplex PCR; TCRdb's copy has only in-frame clones and leaves some out. The table has about 30,000 clones, 60% to 80% seen once. The CDR3 spans 14 residues. The germline gives CDR1 SGHTA, CDR2 FQGTGA. J gave up 9 bases and V 5 bases, and 9 bases lay outside the gene matches. The sample consisted of peripheral blood. The receptor was derived from a man older than 75 with acute or convalescent COVID-19. This chain uses TRBV7-3 with TRBJ2-1; TRBD2 matches 8 bases. The CDR3 here is CASSPQTSASEQFF. CDR3 coding DNA: TGTGCCAGCAGCCCGCAGACTAGCGCTAGTGAGCAGTTCTTC.